This T cell receptor (beta chain) was identified during a study of identical twins. CDR1 is DFQATT and CDR2 is SNEGSKA in the germline V gene (reference sequence). Trimming shortened V by 4 bases and J by 4 bases, and 13 bases separated the two germline ends. CDR3 length: 13 amino acids. This clonotype was seen only a few times. Its antigen is unknown. Study-level findings and limits: Findings came from cross-sectional statistics, without long-term follow-up of donors. Fewer insertions characterized abundant cord blood beta clonotypes, whereas memory repertoires showed none. The degree of excess twin sharing was weaker in beta out-of-frame sequences.

MiXCR was run by TCRdb on the 5' RACE reads, yielding one entry per CDR3 protein. Of roughly 250,000 distinct CDR3 sequences in the sample, around 15% are singletons; the top ten hold 8.5% to 10%. The chain joins TRBV20-1 to TRBJ1-1; D is uncertain. Sequencing was done on a sample of memory (CD45RO+) T cells sorted from blood. This TCR came from a woman under 30 in good health. CDR3 coding DNA: TGCAGTGCTAATAATTTTGCGGCCACTGAAGCTTTCTTT. This codes for CSANNFAATEAFF.